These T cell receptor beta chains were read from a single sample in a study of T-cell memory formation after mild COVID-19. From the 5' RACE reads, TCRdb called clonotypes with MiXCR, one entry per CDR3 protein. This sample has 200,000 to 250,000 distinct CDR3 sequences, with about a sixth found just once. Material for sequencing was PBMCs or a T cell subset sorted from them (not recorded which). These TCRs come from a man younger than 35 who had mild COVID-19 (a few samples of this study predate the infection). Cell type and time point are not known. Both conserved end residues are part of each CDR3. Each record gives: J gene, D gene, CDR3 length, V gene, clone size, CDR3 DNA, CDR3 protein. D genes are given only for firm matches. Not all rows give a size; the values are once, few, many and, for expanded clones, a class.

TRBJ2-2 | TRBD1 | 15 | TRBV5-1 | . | TGCGCCAGCAGGGTGGACAGGGGCGCCCCCGGGGAGCTGTTTTTT | CASRVDRGAPGELFF
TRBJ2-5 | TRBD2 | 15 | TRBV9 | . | TGTGCCAGCAGCGTAAGCCTAGCGGGGGCCGGGGCCCAGTACTTC | CASSVSLAGAGAQYF
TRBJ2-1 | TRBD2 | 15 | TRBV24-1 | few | TGTGCCACCAGTACTCCTAGCGGGGGGGCCAATGAGCAGTTCTTC | CATSTPSGGANEQFF
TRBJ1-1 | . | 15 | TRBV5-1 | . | TGCGCCAGCAGCTTGGCCCCCAGCACGAACACTGAAGCTTTCTTT | CASSLAPSTNTEAFF
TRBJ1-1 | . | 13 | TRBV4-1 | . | TGCGCCAGCAGCTCGACAGGCCAAACTGAAGCTTTCTTT | CASSSTGQTEAFF
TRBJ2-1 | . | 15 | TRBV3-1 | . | TGTGCCAGCAGCCAAGTAATGTTAGCTGTAGGTGAGCAGTTCTTC | CASSQVMLAVGEQFF
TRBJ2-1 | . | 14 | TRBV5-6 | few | TGTGCCAGCAGCTTGTGGGGGGGGCCGGTTGAGCAGTTCTTC | CASSLWGGPVEQFF
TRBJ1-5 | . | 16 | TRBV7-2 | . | TGTGCCAGCAGCTTAGCATCGGGGTATAGCAATCAGCCCCAGCATTTT | CASSLASGYSNQPQHF
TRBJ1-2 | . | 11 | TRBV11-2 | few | TGTGCCAGCAGCACTAACTATGGCTACACCTTC | CASSTNYGYTF
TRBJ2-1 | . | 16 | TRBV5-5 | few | TGTGCCAGCAGCTTGTTGGCAACAGGCCCGACAAATGAGCAGTTCTTC | CASSLLATGPTNEQFF
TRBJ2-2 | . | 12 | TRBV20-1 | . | TGCAGTGCTCCAGCGGTCACCGGGGAGCTGTTTTTT | CSAPAVTGELFF
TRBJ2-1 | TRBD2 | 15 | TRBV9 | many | TGTGCCAGCAGCCTGACTAGCGGTGATTACAATGAGCAGTTCTTC | CASSLTSGDYNEQFF
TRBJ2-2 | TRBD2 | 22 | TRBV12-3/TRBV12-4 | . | TGTGCCAGCAGCCCGCGGAGGAGCGGGGGCCGGACTCATCTCACCAACACCGGGGAGCTGTTTTTT | CASSPRRSGGRTHLTNTGELFF
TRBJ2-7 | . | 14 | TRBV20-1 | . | TGCAGTGCTAGGGGCTCGGTCCGTTCCTACGAGCAGTACTTC | CSARGSVRSYEQYF
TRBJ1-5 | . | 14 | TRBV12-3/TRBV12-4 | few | TGTGCCAGCAGAAAAAGGGGGTTGAATCAGCCCCAGCATTTT | CASRKRGLNQPQHF
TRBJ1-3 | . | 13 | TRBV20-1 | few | TGCAGTGCTGTAGACACCTCTGGAAACACCATATATTTT | CSAVDTSGNTIYF
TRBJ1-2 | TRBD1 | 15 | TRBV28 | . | TGTGCCAGCAGCACTCCGGGACAGCTCTCCTATGGCTACACCTTC | CASSTPGQLSYGYTF
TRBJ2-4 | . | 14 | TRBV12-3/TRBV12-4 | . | TGTGCCAGCAGCTCGGGACTAGCCAAAAACATTCAGTACTTC | CASSSGLAKNIQYF
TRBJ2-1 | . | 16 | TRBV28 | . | TGTGCCAGCAGTTTAATCCGGCAGGGGACCTACAATGAGCAGTTCTTC | CASSLIRQGTYNEQFF
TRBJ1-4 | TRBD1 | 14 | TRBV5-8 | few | TGTGCCAGCAGCGCTAGCTGGACAGGACAAAAACTGTTTTTT | CASSASWTGQKLFF
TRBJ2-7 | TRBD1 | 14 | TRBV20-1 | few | TGCAGTGCTACTGACAGGGTGGGCTCCTACGAGCAGTACTTC | CSATDRVGSYEQYF
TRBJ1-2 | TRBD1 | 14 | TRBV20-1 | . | TGCAGTGCTAGAATGTCGGGACAGTTCTATGGCTACACCTTC | CSARMSGQFYGYTF
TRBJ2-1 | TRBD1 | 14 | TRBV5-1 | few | TGCGCCAGCAGCTCTTGGACAGGGGACAATGAGCAGTTCTTC | CASSSWTGDNEQFF
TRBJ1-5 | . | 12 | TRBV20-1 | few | TGCAGTGTAAGCGGCCCCCGGGGGCCCCAGCATTTT | CSVSGPRGPQHF
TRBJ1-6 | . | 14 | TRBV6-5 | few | TGTGCCAGCAGTGCCGGGACACTTAATTCACCCCTCCACTTT | CASSAGTLNSPLHF
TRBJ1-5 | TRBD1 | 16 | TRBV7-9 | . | TGTGCCAGCGGACTATGGACAGGGGGCCCCAATCAGCCCCAGCATTTT | CASGLWTGGPNQPQHF
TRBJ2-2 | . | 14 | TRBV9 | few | . | CASSVGFGAGELFF
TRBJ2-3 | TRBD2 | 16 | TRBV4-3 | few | TGCGCCAGCAGCCAAGAGCGGGGGGTAGCTGGGCAGACGCAGTATTTT | CASSQERGVAGQTQYF
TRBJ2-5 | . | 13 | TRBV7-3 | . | TGTGCCAGCAGCCAAAGGCTTCAAGAGACCCAGTACTTC | CASSQRLQETQYF
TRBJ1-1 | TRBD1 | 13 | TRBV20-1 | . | TGCAGTGCTTGGACAGGACTTAACACTGAAGCTTTCTTT | CSAWTGLNTEAFF
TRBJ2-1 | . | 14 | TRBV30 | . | TGTGCCTGGACCGACAGCAGCACCTACAATGAGCAGTTCTTC | CAWTDSSTYNEQFF
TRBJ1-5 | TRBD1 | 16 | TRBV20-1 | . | TGCAGTGCCCCCACTACAGGGGGCGCGAGCAATCAGCCCCAGCATTTT | CSAPTTGGASNQPQHF
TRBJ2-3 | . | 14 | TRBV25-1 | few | TGTGCCAGCAGTGGGGGCAGGAGCACAGATACGCAGTATTTT | CASSGGRSTDTQYF
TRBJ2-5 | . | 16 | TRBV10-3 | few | TGTGCCATCAGTGAGGGGGCGGCGGACCCGGGGGAGACCCAGTACTTC | CAISEGAADPGETQYF